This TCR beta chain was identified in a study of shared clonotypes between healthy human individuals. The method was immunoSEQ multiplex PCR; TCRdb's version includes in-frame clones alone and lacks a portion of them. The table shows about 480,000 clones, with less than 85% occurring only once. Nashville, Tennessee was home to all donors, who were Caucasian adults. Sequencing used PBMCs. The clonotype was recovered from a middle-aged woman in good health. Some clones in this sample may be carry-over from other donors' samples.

The CDR3 DNA is TGTGCCATCAGTGAAGGGTCAACCTACGAGCAGTACTTC. Amino acid sequence: CAISEGSTYEQYF. The chain couples TRBV10-3 to TRBJ2-7; D remains ambiguous. V gave up 3 bases and J gave up 2 bases, with 8 bases separating them. The V gene's germline CDR1 is ENHRY and CDR2 SYGVKD. This CDR3 spans 13 amino acids.